Each of the 18 T cell receptor beta chains below was sequenced from the same sample in a study of spatial heterogeneity in lung cancer. TCRdb re-called the 5' RACE reads through MiXCR, storing one row per CDR3 protein. The sample lists some 41,000 distinct CDR3 sequences; roughly a tenth were seen once. Specified time point: blood at routine non-recurrence follow-up after resection. Sequences were derived from PBMCs, sampled at follow-up. The receptors originated from a female donor with early-stage non-small cell lung cancer.

The CDR3 protein is CASSYAQGLTGELFF. The CDR3 DNA follows: TGTGCCAGCAGTTACGCACAGGGACTAACCGGGGAGCTGTTTTTT. This chain joins TRBV6-5 and TRBJ2-2; D is possibly TRBD2 (7 bases). V was clipped by 2 bases and J by 5 bases, with 12 bases between them. Per germline, CDR1 MNHEY and CDR2 SVGAGI. The CDR3 contains 15 residues.

The J gene is TRBJ1-5, the V gene TRBV10-3, with TRBD1 identical over 8 bases. Unmatched junction bases numbered 10, after V lost 4 bases and J lost 2 bases. The V gene's germline CDR1 is ENHRY and CDR2 SYGVKD. The CDR3 contains 17 residues. As DNA, the CDR3 is TGTGCCATCAGTGGACAGGGGCGGGTTCTTGGCAATCAGCCCCAGCATTTT. This sequence encodes CAISGQGRVLGNQPQHF.

In its sample, this clonotype was seen many times. The chain links TRBV5-4 to TRBJ2-1; TRBD2 matches 7 bases. From germline, CDR1 is SGHNT and CDR2 YYREEE (reference sequence). The CDR3 runs 15 residues. Losses at the gene ends were 3 bases for V and 3 bases for J; bases not matched to a gene: 6. CDR3 nucleotide sequence: TGTGCCAGCAGCTCTCGGGGAGGGAACTACAATGAGCAGTTCTTC. Its translation: CASSSRGGNYNEQFF.

This clonotype was seen only a few times. CDR3 amino acids: CSARVGGGLSEQYF. CDR3 nucleotides: TGCAGTGCTAGAGTCGGAGGGGGGCTTAGCGAGCAGTACTTC. This sequence joins TRBV20-1 and TRBJ2-7; D may match TRBD1 or TRBD2 (6 bases each). Trimming left V 1 base short and J 6 bases short, with 16 bases between. Looked up from germline, CDR1 is DFQATT and CDR2 is SNEGSKA (reference sequence). This CDR3 region has 14 residues.

This clonotype appeared a few times. This rearrangement joins TRBV9 to TRBJ2-1, with D maybe TRBD1 (6 bases). The germline V gene encodes CDR1 SGDLS and CDR2 YYNGEE. The CDR3 extends over 15 amino acids. Trimming took off 4 bases at V and 3 bases at J, with 14 bases between the two ends. In DNA, the CDR3 is TGTGCCAGCAGCCTCGAGGGGGATTTCTACAATGAGCAGTTCTTC. Translating it yields CASSLEGDFYNEQFF. Based on the CDR3 plus reference TRBV9 and TRBJ2-1, the full variable domain is DSGVTQTPKHLITATGQRVTLRCSPRSGDLSVYWYQQSLDQGLQFLIQYYNGEERAKGNILERFSAQQFPDLHSELNLSSLELGDSALYFCASSLEGDFYNEQFFGPGTRLTVL.

This clonotype was seen at least ten times. This sequence joins TRBV5-4 and TRBJ2-7, with 10 bases that match TRBD2. The V segment lost 3 bases and the J segment 9 bases; nucleotides outside the gene matches: 9. This CDR3 region has 14 residues. CDR1 is SGHNT, CDR2 YYREEE, per germline (reference sequence). The CDR3 coding sequence is TGTGCCAGCAGCTCTCAAGCGGGGGGGTCGGTGCAGTACTTC. It encodes CASSSQAGGSVQYF.

This clonotype was counted a few times. The chain recombines TRBV5-6 with TRBJ2-3, with a tentative D call TRBD2 (5 bases). CDR1 and CDR2 from the germline V gene are SGHDT and YYEEEE. V lost 4 bases to trimming and J lost 3 bases, with 18 bases between them. This CDR3 comprises 16 residues. The CDR3 is CASSPFLLPGTDTQYF. The CDR3 DNA reads as TGTGCCAGCAGCCCCTTTCTCTTACCGGGGACAGATACGCAGTATTTT. Based on the CDR3 plus reference TRBV5-6 and TRBJ2-3, the full variable domain is DAGVTQSPTHLIKTRGQQVTLRCSPKSGHDTVSWYQQALGQGPQFIFQYYEEEERQRGNFPDRFSGHQFPNYSSELNVNALLLGDSALYLCASSPFLLPGTDTQYFGPGTRLTVL.

This clonotype appeared many times. The V call is TRBV2, the J call TRBJ1-2; no definite D call. The germline CDR1 and CDR2 sequences are SNHLY and FYNNEI. V was clipped by 3 bases and J by 12 bases, with 14 bases between them. The CDR3 totals 12 residues. DNA of the CDR3: TGTGCCAGCAGTGATCTGGCCCCCAAGAACACCTTC. The encoded protein is CASSDLAPKNTF.

This clonotype was counted a single time. This sequence joins TRBV18 and TRBJ1-1, with no clear D. The CDR3 totals 13 residues. The V gene lost 2 bases and the J gene lost 9 bases, with 13 bases spanning the gap. Per the germline V gene, CDR1 is KGHSH and CDR2 is LQKENI. CDR3 in DNA: TGTGCCAGCTCACCAGTTCGCGGGAATCAAGCTTTCTTT. Translation: CASSPVRGNQAFF. The complete variable domain, with remaining parts taken from reference TRBV18 and TRBJ1-1, reads NAGVMQNPRHLVRRRGQEARLRCSPMKGHSHVYWYRQLPEEGLKFMVYLQKENIIDESGMPKERFSAEFPKEGPSILRIQQVVRGDSAAYFCASSPVRGNQAFFGQGTRLTVV.

This clonotype was observed many times. The chain carries TRBV15 and TRBJ1-5; the D is unclear. Per germline, CDR1 LNHNV and CDR2 YYDKDF (reference sequence). CDR3 length: 14 amino acids. The ends were cut back, 0 bases at V and 5 bases at J, with 8 bases in the middle. CDR3: CATSRDGGHQPQHF. CDR3 sequence (DNA): TGTGCCACCAGCAGAGATGGCGGGCATCAGCCCCAGCATTTT.

The chain carries TRBV5-1 and TRBJ2-7, with a possible D match to TRBD2 (6 bases). Germline CDR1 and CDR2: SGHRS and YFSETQ. The ends were cut back, 0 bases at V and 5 bases at J, with 18 bases in the middle. The CDR3 spans 16 residues. As DNA, the CDR3 is TGCGCCAGCAGCTTGGGAGTGCCGGCGGGGTCCGACGAGCAGTACTTC. This translates into CASSLGVPAGSDEQYF.

This clonotype has just a few counts. CDR3 amino acids: CASSHRWGGRGEQYF. CDR3 sequence (DNA): TGTGCCAGCAGCCACCGGTGGGGGGGCCGGGGCGAGCAGTACTTC. V gene TRBV11-2 combines with J gene TRBJ2-7; a weak D match, TRBD2 (7 bases). This CDR3 spans 15 amino acids. Trimming shortened V by 5 bases and J by 6 bases, and 20 bases separated the two germline ends. Looked up from germline, CDR1 is SGHAT and CDR2 is FQNNGV.

This clonotype has a count of ten or more. This sequence joins TRBV27 and TRBJ1-1, with 7 bases aligning to TRBD1. The CDR3 is 14 amino acids. The ends lost 3 bases at V and 5 bases at J; junction bases unmatched: 6. Germline CDR1 and CDR2: MNHEY and SMNVEV (reference sequence). The CDR3 bases are TGTGCCAGCAGTTTCATCAGGGGGACGACTGAAGCTTTCTTT. Translation gives CASSFIRGTTEAFF.

This chain joins TRBV12-5 and TRBJ2-6; D is uncertain. Trimming shortened V by 6 bases and J by 6 bases, and 9 bases separated the two germline ends. The CDR3 runs to 13 residues. CDR1 and CDR2 from the germline V gene are LGHNT and FRNRAP. The CDR3 sequence is CASGAQEANVLTF. CDR3 sequence (DNA): TGTGCTAGTGGGGCCCAGGAGGCCAACGTCCTGACTTTC.

This clonotype was detected only a few times. The rearrangement joins TRBV29-1 to TRBJ1-5; 11 bases are shared with TRBD1. Germline CDR1 and CDR2: SQVTM and ANQGSEA. The CDR3 sequence is 19 residues long. J gave up 7 bases and V 7 bases, and 24 bases lay outside the gene matches. The CDR3 coding sequence is TGCAGCGGATCGGATCGGGACCCTTTACCGGGACAGGGGGTCCAGCCCCAGCATTTT. This codes for CSGSDRDPLPGQGVQPQHF.

This chain joins TRBV4-2 and TRBJ2-1; D not resolved. Trimming removed 0 bases at V and 9 bases at J, with 21 bases between. CDR1 and CDR2 from the germline V gene are LGHNA and YNFKEQ. CDR3 size: 17 residues. CDR3 in DNA: TGTGCCAGCAGCCAAGAAATGGCAGGTACCCCTTACGCTGAGCAGTTCTTC. Translated: CASSQEMAGTPYAEQFF.

CDR3 amino acids: CATSRGDRAYEQYF. The CDR3 bases are TGTGCCACCAGCAGAGGGGACAGGGCCTACGAGCAGTACTTC. The rearrangement uses TRBV15 and TRBJ2-7; TRBD1 aligns across 9 bases. The CDR3 is 14 residues long. Germline V gene sequence: CDR1 LNHNV, CDR2 YYDKDF (reference sequence). The ends lost 1 base at V and 2 bases at J; junction bases unmatched: 0.

This clonotype was observed a few times. V gene TRBV19 combines with J gene TRBJ2-1; D possibly corresponds to TRBD2 (5 bases). V lost 0 bases to trimming and J lost 8 bases, with 14 bases between them. Germline-derived CDR1 and CDR2 are LNHDA and SQIVND (reference sequence). The CDR3 loop spans 15 amino acids. This CDR3 reads CASSIDHGAGDEQFF. The CDR3 coding sequence is TGTGCCAGTAGTATAGATCATGGCGCCGGGGATGAGCAGTTCTTC.